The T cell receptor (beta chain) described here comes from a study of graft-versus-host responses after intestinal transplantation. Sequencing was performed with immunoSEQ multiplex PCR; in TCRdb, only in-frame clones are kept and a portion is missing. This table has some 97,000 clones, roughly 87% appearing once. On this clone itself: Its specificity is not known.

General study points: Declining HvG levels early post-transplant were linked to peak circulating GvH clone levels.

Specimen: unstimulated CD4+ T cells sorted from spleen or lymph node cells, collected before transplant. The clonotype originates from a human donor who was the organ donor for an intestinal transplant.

The CDR3, as DNA: TGCGCCAGCATCCAAGTACGGCCCCGGGGGCGGAATTCACCCCTCCACTTT. Translation gives CASIQVRPRGRNSPLHF. This chain uses TRBV23-1 with TRBJ1-6, with D possibly matching TRBD1 (6 bases). TRBV23-1 is identified as an open reading frame with a role that is uncertain. V was cut by 7 bases and J by 7 bases, with 23 bases left in between. This CDR3 comprises 17 residues.